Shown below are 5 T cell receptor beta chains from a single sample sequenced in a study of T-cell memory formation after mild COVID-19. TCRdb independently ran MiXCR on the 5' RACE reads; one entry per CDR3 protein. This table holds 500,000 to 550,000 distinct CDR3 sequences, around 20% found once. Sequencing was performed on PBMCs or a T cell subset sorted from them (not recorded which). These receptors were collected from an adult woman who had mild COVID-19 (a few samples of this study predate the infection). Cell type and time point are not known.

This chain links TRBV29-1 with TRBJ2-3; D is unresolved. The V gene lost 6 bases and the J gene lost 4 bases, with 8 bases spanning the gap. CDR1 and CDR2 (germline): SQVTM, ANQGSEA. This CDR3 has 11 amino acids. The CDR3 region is CSVPDADTQYF. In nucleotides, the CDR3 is TGCAGCGTCCCAGATGCAGATACGCAGTATTTT.

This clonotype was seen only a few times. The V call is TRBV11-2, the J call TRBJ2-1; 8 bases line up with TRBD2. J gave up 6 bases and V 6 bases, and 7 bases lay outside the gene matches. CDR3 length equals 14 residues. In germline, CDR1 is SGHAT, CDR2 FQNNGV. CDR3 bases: TGTGCCAGCAGAGATAGCGGGGCGCTCAATGAGCAGTTCTTC. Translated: CASRDSGALNEQFF.

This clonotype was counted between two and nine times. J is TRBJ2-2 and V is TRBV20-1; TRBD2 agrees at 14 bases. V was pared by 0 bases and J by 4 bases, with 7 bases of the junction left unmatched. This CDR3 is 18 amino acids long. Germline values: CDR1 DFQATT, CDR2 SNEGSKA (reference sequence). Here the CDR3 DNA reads TGCAGTGCTAGAGATAGACTAGCGGGAGGGCCGAGCACCGGGGAGCTGTTTTTT. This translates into CSARDRLAGGPSTGELFF.

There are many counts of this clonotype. The CDR3 bases are TGTGCCAGCAGCTTAATGGGGGGATTCTCCTACAATGAGCAGTTCTTC. It specifies CASSLMGGFSYNEQFF. This chain joins TRBV7-3 and TRBJ2-1; D may be TRBD2 (6 bases). Looked up from germline, CDR1 is SGHTA and CDR2 is FQGTGA. Trimming stripped 1 base from V and 0 bases from J, with 10 bases between. The CDR3 length is 16 residues. Complete variable domain (other parts from reference TRBV7-3 and TRBJ2-1): GAGVSQTPSNKVTEKGKYVELRCDPISGHTALYWYRQSLGQGPEFLIYFQGTGAADDSGLPNDRFFAVRPEGSVSTLKIQRTERGDSAVYLCASSLMGGFSYNEQFFGPGTRLTVL.

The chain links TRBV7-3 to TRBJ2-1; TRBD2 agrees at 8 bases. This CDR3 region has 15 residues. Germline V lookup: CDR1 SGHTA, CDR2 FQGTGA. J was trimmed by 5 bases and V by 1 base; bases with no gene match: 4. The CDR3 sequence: CASSLRGTRNNEQFF. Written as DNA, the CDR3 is TGTGCCAGCAGCTTAAGAGGGACTAGGAACAATGAGCAGTTCTTC.